A single sample gave rise to the 18 T cell receptor beta chains below, sequenced in a study of cytomegalovirus exposure and HLA in healthy donors. Libraries were prepared by immunoSEQ multiplex PCR; TCRdb keeps only in-frame clonotypes and omits some of them. This sample has about 240,000 clones; about 86% occur once, and the top ten carry around 2.6%. Material: PBMCs. These receptors were taken from a man younger than 30 in good health and CMV-seronegative.

The chain joins TRBV6-6 to TRBJ2-7, with 9 nucleotides matching TRBD2. The CDR3 runs to 16 residues. CDR1 is MNHNY and CDR2 is SVGAGI in the germline V gene (reference sequence). With V trimmed by 8 bases and J by 0 bases, 11 bases remained unmatched. The CDR3 nucleotides are TGTGCCAGCTGGCAAGCGGGGGGATCCAGCTCCTACGAGCAGTACTTC. Protein product: CASWQAGGSSSYEQYF.

The chain uses TRBV7-2 and TRBJ1-6; no firm D call. V dropped 7 bases and J dropped 9 bases, with 13 bases sitting between them. Germline V gene sequence: CDR1 SGHTA, CDR2 FQGNSA. This CDR3 is built from 13 residues. The CDR3 sequence is CASTIKWASPLHF. CDR3 DNA: TGTGCCAGCACCATTAAGTGGGCTTCACCCCTCCACTTT.

The chain employs TRBV23-1 and TRBJ2-5; 10 bases are a match to TRBD2. TRBV23-1 is placed among ORFs of uncertain function. J was trimmed by 2 bases and V by 3 bases; bases with no gene match: 12. The CDR3 is 18 residues long. CDR3 nucleotides: TGCGCCAGCAGTCATCGAGGGGGCGGACTAGCGGAGCAAGAGACCCAGTACTTC. This codes for CASSHRGGGLAEQETQYF.

The chain carries TRBV5-1 and TRBJ2-3, with D maybe TRBD2 (5 bases). This CDR3 comprises 13 residues. Germline V gives CDR1 SGHRS, CDR2 YFSETQ. Trimming stripped 1 base from V and 6 bases from J, with 9 bases between. The CDR3 sequence: CASSLPGKDTQYF. The CDR3 region has the DNA TGCGCCAGCAGCTTGCCCGGGAAGGATACGCAGTATTTT.

This clone appeared once. CDR3 loop: CASSFTRTSGGFYEQYF. CDR3 in DNA: TGTGCCAGCAGCTTTACCCGGACTAGCGGGGGCTTCTACGAGCAGTACTTC. V gene TRBV11-2 combines with J gene TRBJ2-7; 13 nucleotides line up with TRBD2. V lost 3 bases, J lost 3 bases, and 8 bases stayed unmatched. CDR1 is SGHAT, CDR2 FQNNGV, per germline. This CDR3 is built from 17 residues.

This clone was recorded a few times. The chain uses TRBV5-4 and TRBJ1-1, with TRBD1 matching over 9 bases. V lost 3 bases to trimming and J lost 6 bases; unmatched junction nucleotides: 6. This CDR3 has 14 residues. CDR1 SGHNT and CDR2 YYREEE come from the germline V gene (reference sequence). Here the CDR3 DNA reads TGTGCCAGCAGCTGGGGACAGGGCCCTTCTGAAGCTTTCTTT. It is translated as CASSWGQGPSEAFF. The entire variable domain, with the rest obtained from reference TRBV5-4 and TRBJ1-1, is as follows: ETGVTQSPTHLIKTRGQQVTLRCSSQSGHNTVSWYQQALGQGPQFIFQYYREEENGRGNFPPRFSGLQFPNYSSELNVNALELDDSALYLCASSWGQGPSEAFFGQGTRLTVV.

This rearrangement joins TRBV18 to TRBJ1-4; no definite D call. Per germline, CDR1 KGHSH and CDR2 LQKENI. There are 14 residues in the CDR3. V gave up 6 bases and J gave up 1 base, with 9 bases separating them. The CDR3 DNA sequence: TGTGCCAGCTCCGAGGGAGGAACTAATGAAAAACTGTTTTTT. The encoded protein is CASSEGGTNEKLFF. The full variable domain, rest sourced from reference TRBV18 and TRBJ1-4, is NAGVMQNPRHLVRRRGQEARLRCSPMKGHSHVYWYRQLPEEGLKFMVYLQKENIIDESGMPKERFSAEFPKEGPSILRIQQVVRGDSAAYFCASSEGGTNEKLFFGSGTQLSVL.

This clone was seen a single time. V usage is TRBV11-2 and J usage is TRBJ1-6; D not certain. The germline CDR1 and CDR2 sequences are SGHAT and FQNNGV. Trimming took off 4 bases at V and 0 bases at J, with 10 bases between the two ends. CDR3 size: 16 residues. CDR3 DNA sequence: TGTGCCAGCAGCTATAGTCGGTACTCCTATAATTCACCCCTCCACTTT. Translation: CASSYSRYSYNSPLHF. Looking up the rest from reference TRBV11-2 and TRBJ1-6 gives the full variable domain: EAGVAQSPRYKIIEKRQSVAFWCNPISGHATLYWYQQILGQGPKLLIQFQNNGVVDDSQLPKDRFSAERLKGVDSTLKIQPAKLEDSAVYLCASSYSRYSYNSPLHFGNGTRLTVT.

This clone was observed once. V is TRBV18 and J is TRBJ2-5, with a tentative D call TRBD2 (6 bases). The CDR3 covers 15 residues. Trimming stripped 3 bases from V and 4 bases from J, with 15 bases between. CDR1 and CDR2 (germline): KGHSH, LQKENI. CDR3 nucleotide sequence: TGTGCCAGCTCACCCCGGGAGTCTCTGGGAGAGACCCAGTACTTC. Protein: CASSPRESLGETQYF.

About this clone: Additional DNA sequences in this sample encode the identical CDR3. The chain links TRBV27 to TRBJ1-2; unclear D gene. V was shortened by 6 bases and J by 4 bases, with 12 bases between the two germline ends. From germline, CDR1 is MNHEY and CDR2 SMNVEV (reference sequence). This CDR3 is built from 13 residues. The CDR3 coding sequence is TGTGCCAGCAGCCCGGGGAGGGTCTATGGCTACACCTTC. Encoded protein: CASSPGRVYGYTF.

The chain combines TRBV7-8 with TRBJ2-3; the D gene is possibly TRBD2 (6 bases). The CDR3 loop spans 16 amino acids. Germline-derived CDR1 and CDR2 are SGHVS and FQNEAQ. Trimming removed 3 bases from V and 6 bases from J, with 19 bases in between. The CDR3 region is CASSFSPGLHPDTQYF. The CDR3 DNA follows: TGTGCCAGCAGCTTCTCCCCGGGACTCCACCCCGATACGCAGTATTTT. The complete variable domain, with remaining parts taken from reference TRBV7-8 and TRBJ2-3, reads GAGVSQSPRYKVAKRGQDVALRCDPISGHVSLFWYQQALGQGPEFLTYFQNEAQLDKSGLPSDRFFAERPEGSVSTLKIQRTQQEDSAVYLCASSFSPGLHPDTQYFGPGTRLTVL.

The CDR3 DNA reads as TGTGCCAGCAGCCCGACGGGGAACACTGAAGCTTTCTTT. Its protein is CASSPTGNTEAFF. The chain joins TRBV28 to TRBJ1-1; no definite D call. Trimming shortened V by 6 bases and J by 1 base, and 9 bases separated the two germline ends. The CDR3 has 13 amino acids. The germline gives CDR1 MDHEN, CDR2 SYDVKM.

This clone was counted a few times. J is TRBJ2-2 and V is TRBV5-4; a weak D match, TRBD1 (6 bases). The CDR3 is made up of 16 amino acids. V lost 4 bases to trimming and J lost 4 bases, with 17 bases between them. CDR1 and CDR2 from the germline V gene are SGHNT and YYREEE (reference sequence). CDR3 protein: CASSPALQGGTGELFF. The CDR3 DNA reads TGTGCCAGCAGCCCGGCGCTACAGGGTGGCACCGGGGAGCTGTTTTTT.

This clone has just a few counts. J is TRBJ1-1 and V is TRBV2, with a possible D match to TRBD1 (6 bases). V lost 3 bases to trimming and J lost 8 bases, with 10 bases between them. This CDR3 has 12 residues. CDR1 and CDR2 from the germline V gene are SNHLY and FYNNEI. The DNA for the CDR3 is TGTGCCAGCAGTGATAACGACAGGGAAGCTTTCTTT. Its translation: CASSDNDREAFF.

This clone occurred once. The chain couples TRBV9 to TRBJ2-7; 8 bases are shared with TRBD1. V trimming: 4 bases; J trimming: 3 bases; junction bases outside the gene matches: 6. CDR1 is SGDLS, CDR2 YYNGEE, per germline. The CDR3 has 14 amino acids. This CDR3 is CASSIGQGNYEQYF. CDR3 DNA: TGTGCCAGCAGCATAGGACAGGGCAACTACGAGCAGTACTTC.

The V and J genes are TRBV7-2 and TRBJ1-2; D unclear. In germline, CDR1 is SGHTA, CDR2 FQGNSA. There are 13 residues in the CDR3. V gave up 5 bases and J gave up 8 bases, with 15 bases separating them. The CDR3: CASSHPGWGGYTF. The CDR3 DNA sequence: TGTGCCAGCAGCCATCCGGGATGGGGAGGCTACACCTTC.

The chain couples TRBV19 to TRBJ1-5; D unresolved. The V end was cut by 3 bases, the J end by 6 bases, with 15 bases between. The CDR3 totals 15 residues. Germline CDR1 is LNHDA and CDR2 is SQIVND (reference sequence). CDR3 DNA: TGTGCCAGTAGTATTCTCCAGGCAGGTTTTCAGCCCCAGCATTTT. Amino acid sequence: CASSILQAGFQPQHF.

The chain employs TRBV18 and TRBJ1-5, with a tentative D call TRBD1 (6 bases). This CDR3 spans 15 amino acids. Germline V lookup: CDR1 KGHSH, CDR2 LQKENI. Trimming took 0 bases from V and 5 from J, leaving 11 bases between them. CDR3 protein: CASSPPGQRDQPQHF. The CDR3 DNA is TGTGCCAGCTCACCACCAGGACAGCGCGATCAGCCCCAGCATTTT.